The entry below gives a single TCR beta chain sequence along with its context. Its antigen remains unidentified. How the authors handled the data: Because ImmunoSEQ provided only junction sequences with no quality scores, the filtering differed. Clones were read by immunoSEQ multiplex PCR, and TCRdb kept only the in-frame ones, dropping some. V and J calls and clone size come straight from that table; D and trimming were deduced from the DNA. Of around 550,000 clones in the sample, about 96% are singletons; the top ten hold about 0.054%. This specimen belongs to a study of shared clonotypes between healthy human individuals. Study findings and constraints: Naive CD4 clonotypes were shared across several donors at roughly 5%. Only blood samples were collected, and tissue repertoires likely differ.

The CDR3 sequence is 14 residues long. Germline V gene lookup returns CDR1 MNHEY and CDR2 SMNVEV (reference sequence). Between the trimmed V and J ends, which lost 5 bases and 1 base, there was a span of 10 bases. This sequence was found in a woman aged 25 to 39 in good health. The sequenced sample consisted of naive CD4+ T cells sorted from blood. Sample subset: CD45RA+ positively selected. This rearrangement joins TRBV27 to TRBJ2-3; D is undetermined. In DNA form, the CDR3 reads TGTGCCAGCAGTCCCTATCCTGGCACAGATACGCAGTATTTT. Its protein product is CASSPYPGTDTQYF.